This T cell receptor beta chain was sequenced for a study of T cells in narcolepsy. CDR1 and CDR2 (germline): SGHTA, FQGNSA. V lost 5 bases and J lost 1, with 8 bases in between. The CDR3 has 13 residues. Overall study findings and caveats: Healthy controls reportedly lacked the autoreactive clonotypes serially found in patients' blood.

On this clone: Antigen specificity is unknown.

Repertoires were generated with immunoSEQ multiplex PCR, while TCRdb's copy carries only in-frame clones and drops some. The sample includes tens of thousands of clones, around 87% of them seen just once. The TCR comes from a human donor in good health. J is TRBJ1-2 and V is TRBV7-2; D not certain. The material sequenced was memory (CD45RA-) CD4+ T cells from blood. The DNA of the CDR3 is TGTGCCAGCAGCCCAGGTGTTAACTATGGCTACACCTTC. Amino acids: CASSPGVNYGYTF.